Given below is one T cell receptor (beta chain) in context. Its antigen is unknown. PCR amplification relied on 60 Vbeta primers (plus 13 Jbeta primers). Generated by immunoSEQ multiplex PCR, the TCRdb table keeps only in-frame clones and is missing some. The sample yields approximately 100,000 clones, 50% to 75% seen once. This record belongs to a study of cytomegalovirus exposure and HLA in healthy donors. Study findings and constraints: Several top significant clusters appeared, in a later analysis, to be linked to common viral pathogens. In a later analysis, CMV-associated beta chains were mostly HLA-associated, it appeared.

V shed 0 bases and J 8 bases; nucleotides not matched to a gene: 7. This CDR3 has 16 residues. Germline CDR1 SGHKS, CDR2 YYEKEE (reference sequence). This chain uses TRBV5-5 with TRBJ2-1, with 11 bases that match TRBD2. The source of this sequence is a man under 40 in good health and CMV-seronegative. Sequencing used PBMCs. CDR3 protein: CASSLDSSGRFYEQFF. The CDR3 nucleotides are TGTGCCAGCAGCTTGGATTCTAGCGGGAGGTTCTATGAGCAGTTCTTC. Variable domain in full (rest from reference TRBV5-5 and TRBJ2-1): DAGVTQSPTHLIKTRGQQVTLRCSPISGHKSVSWYQQVLGQGPQFIFQYYEKEERGRGNFPDRFSARQFPNYSSELNVNALLLGDSALYLCASSLDSSGRFYEQFFGPGTRLTVL.